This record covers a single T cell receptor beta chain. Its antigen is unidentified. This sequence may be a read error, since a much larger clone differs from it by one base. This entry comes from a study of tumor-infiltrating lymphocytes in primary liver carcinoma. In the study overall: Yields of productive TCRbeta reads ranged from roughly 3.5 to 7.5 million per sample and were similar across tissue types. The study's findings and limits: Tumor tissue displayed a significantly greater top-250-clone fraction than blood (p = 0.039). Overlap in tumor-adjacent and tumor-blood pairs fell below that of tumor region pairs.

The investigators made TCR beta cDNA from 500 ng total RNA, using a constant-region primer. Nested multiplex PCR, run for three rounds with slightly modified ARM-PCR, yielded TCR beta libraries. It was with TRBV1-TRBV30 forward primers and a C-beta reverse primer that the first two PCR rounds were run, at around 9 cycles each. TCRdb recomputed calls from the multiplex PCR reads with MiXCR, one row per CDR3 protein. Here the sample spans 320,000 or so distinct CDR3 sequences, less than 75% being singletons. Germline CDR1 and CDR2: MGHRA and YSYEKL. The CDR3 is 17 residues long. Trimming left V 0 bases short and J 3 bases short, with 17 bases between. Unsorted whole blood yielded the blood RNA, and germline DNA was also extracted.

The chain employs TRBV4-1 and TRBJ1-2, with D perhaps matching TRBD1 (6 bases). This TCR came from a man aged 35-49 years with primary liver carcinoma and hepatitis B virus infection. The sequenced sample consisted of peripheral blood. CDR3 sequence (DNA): TGCGCCAGCAGCCAAGAAAGAAGGGGGTTTTCTGACTATGGCTACACCTTC. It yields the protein CASSQERRGFSDYGYTF.